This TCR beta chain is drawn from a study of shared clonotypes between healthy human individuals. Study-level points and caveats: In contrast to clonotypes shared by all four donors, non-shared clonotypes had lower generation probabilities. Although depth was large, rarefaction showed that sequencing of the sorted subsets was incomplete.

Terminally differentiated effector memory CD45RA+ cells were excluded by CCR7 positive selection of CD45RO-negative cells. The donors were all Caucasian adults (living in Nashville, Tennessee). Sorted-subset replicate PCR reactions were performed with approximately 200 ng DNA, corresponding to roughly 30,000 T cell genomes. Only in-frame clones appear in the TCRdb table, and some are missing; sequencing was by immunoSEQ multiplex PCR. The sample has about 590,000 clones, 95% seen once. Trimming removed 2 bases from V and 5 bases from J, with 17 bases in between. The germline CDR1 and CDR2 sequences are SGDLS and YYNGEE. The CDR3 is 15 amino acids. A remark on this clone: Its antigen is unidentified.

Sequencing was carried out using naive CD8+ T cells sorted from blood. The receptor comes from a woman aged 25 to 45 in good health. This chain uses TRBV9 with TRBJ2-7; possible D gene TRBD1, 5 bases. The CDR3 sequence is CASSVGALQGDEQYF. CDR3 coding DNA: TGTGCCAGCAGCGTTGGGGCCCTCCAAGGGGACGAGCAGTACTTC. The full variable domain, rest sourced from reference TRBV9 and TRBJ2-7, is DSGVTQTPKHLITATGQRVTLRCSPRSGDLSVYWYQQSLDQGLQFLIQYYNGEERAKGNILERFSAQQFPDLHSELNLSSLELGDSALYFCASSVGALQGDEQYFGPGTRLTVT.